The 20 T cell receptor beta chains below were found in one sample sequenced in a study of shared clonotypes between healthy human individuals. In the naive CD8 group, cells lacked CD45RO and were positively selected for CCR7, so terminally differentiated effector memory CD45RA+ cells were left out. TCRdb's copy holds only in-frame clones and misses some; the assay was immunoSEQ multiplex PCR. The sample includes about 800,000 clones, 96% of them seen just once. Sequenced sample: naive CD8+ T cells sorted from blood. These receptors originate from a man aged 25-40 years in good health.

This chain uses TRBV5-5 with TRBJ1-5; TRBD1 aligns across 11 bases. From germline, CDR1 is SGHKS and CDR2 YYEKEE (reference sequence). This CDR3 contains 17 residues. The trim removed 4 bases at V and 0 bases at J, leaving 6 bases unmatched. This CDR3 reads CASSRGTGGSSNQPQHF. CDR3 sequence (DNA): TGTGCCAGCAGCCGCGGGACAGGGGGAAGTAGCAATCAGCCCCAGCATTTT.

This chain joins TRBV28 and TRBJ2-7; 10 bases match TRBD1. Looked up from germline, CDR1 is MDHEN and CDR2 is SYDVKM. This CDR3 contains 15 residues. The trim removed 3 bases at V and 0 bases at J, leaving 2 bases unmatched. The CDR3 spells CASSLGQGSSYEQYF. The CDR3 DNA sequence: TGTGCCAGCAGTTTGGGACAGGGGAGCTCCTACGAGCAGTACTTC. Supplemented by reference TRBV28 and TRBJ2-7, the full variable domain reads DVKVTQSSRYLVKRTGEKVFLECVQDMDHENMFWYRQDPGLGLRLIYFSYDVKMKEKGDIPEGYSVSREKKERFSLILESASTNQTSMYLCASSLGQGSSYEQYFGPGTRLTVT.

V and J are TRBV4-3 and TRBJ2-1, with 12 nucleotides matching TRBD2. Looked up from germline, CDR1 is LGHNA and CDR2 is YSLEER. The CDR3 is 17 amino acids. V lost 0 bases, J lost 7 bases, and 7 bases stayed unmatched. CDR3 DNA sequence: TGCGCCAGCAGCCAAGAATCCCTAGCGGGAGGGTGGAATGAGCAGTTCTTC. It is translated as CASSQESLAGGWNEQFF.

The CDR3 sequence is CASSLISGGRQPQHF. The DNA for the CDR3 is TGTGCCAGCAGTTTAATATCTGGGGGTCGGCAGCCCCAGCATTTT. This chain uses TRBV27 with TRBJ1-5; perhaps TRBD1 as D (5 bases). The CDR3 loop spans 15 amino acids. Trimming cost V 2 bases and J 7 bases, with 15 bases left between them. Germline assignment: CDR1 MNHEY and CDR2 SMNVEV (reference sequence).

The gene calls are TRBV2 and TRBJ2-1; D is unresolved. The CDR3 consists of 11 residues. Looked up from germline, CDR1 is SNHLY and CDR2 is FYNNEI. V was pared by 3 bases and J by 10 bases, with 7 bases between. CDR3 coding DNA: TGTGCCAGCAGTGATACTGACGAGCAGTTCTTC. As protein: CASSDTDEQFF.

As for this clone: One end of the junction varies from germline; a read error may be responsible. The chain uses TRBV4-3 and TRBJ2-7; D could derive from TRBD1 or TRBD2 (5 bases each). CDR1 and CDR2 from the germline V gene are LGHNA and YSLEER. This CDR3 comprises 13 residues. CDR3 sequence (DNA): TGCACCAGCAGCCAAGATAAGGGGAGCGAGCAGTACTTC. It codes for CTSSQDKGSEQYF.

This clone appeared a few times. The chain recombines TRBV4-1 with TRBJ2-4; D unclear. The CDR3 runs to 14 residues. Trimming shortened V by 1 base and J by 0 bases, and 4 bases separated the two germline ends. The germline V gene encodes CDR1 MGHRA and CDR2 YSYEKL. The CDR3 loop is CASSQAIAKNIQYF. The DNA of the CDR3 is TGCGCCAGCAGCCAAGCTATAGCCAAAAACATTCAGTACTTC.

The rearrangement links TRBV2 to TRBJ2-1; D is unclear. V was trimmed by 2 bases and J by 6 bases, leaving 20 bases between them. Germline CDR1 reads SNHLY; CDR2 reads FYNNEI. CDR3 length: 17 residues. CDR3: CASSELSLTVDRNEQFF. The CDR3 nucleotides are TGTGCCAGCAGTGAATTGAGTTTAACAGTAGATCGCAATGAGCAGTTCTTC.

The genes are TRBV11-2 and TRBJ2-2; perhaps TRBD2 as D (6 bases). CDR3 length: 16 amino acids. V was trimmed by 3 bases and J by 5 bases, leaving 16 bases between them. CDR1 SGHAT and CDR2 FQNNGV come from the germline V gene. CDR3 in DNA: TGTGCCAGCAGCTTGCGCGGGACCGGAGGGACCGGGGAGCTGTTTTTT. It encodes CASSLRGTGGTGELFF.

The chain combines TRBV7-9 with TRBJ2-7, with TRBD2 matching 7 bases. V dropped 3 bases and J dropped 1; count of bases not matched to a gene: 6. Per germline, CDR1 SEHNR and CDR2 FQNEAQ (reference sequence). The CDR3 extends over 15 amino acids. As DNA, the CDR3 is TGTGCCAGCAGCTTCGACGGGAGGCGGTCCTACGAGCAGTACTTC. Translated, it gives CASSFDGRRSYEQYF.

This clone showed up just once. V is TRBV29-1 and J is TRBJ2-1, with 11 positions matching TRBD2. From germline, CDR1 is SQVTM and CDR2 ANQGSEA. The CDR3 loop spans 13 amino acids. With 6 bases clipped from V and 9 bases from J, the junction kept 7 bases outside the gene matches. CDR3 DNA: TGCAGCGTGCCGACTAGCGGGAACGGTGAGCAGTTCTTC. Protein: CSVPTSGNGEQFF.

This chain connects TRBV7-3 to TRBJ2-3, with D uncertain. There are 15 residues in the CDR3. V was cut by 3 bases and J by 0 bases, with 10 bases left in between. The germline gives CDR1 SGHTA, CDR2 FQGTGA. The CDR3 coding sequence is TGTGCCAGCAGCTTCGGCGAAACGAGCACAGATACGCAGTATTTT. As protein: CASSFGETSTDTQYF.

The CDR3 protein is CASSFKREGGTDTQYF. The CDR3 region has the DNA TGTGCCAGCAGCTTCAAGAGGGAGGGTGGTACAGATACGCAGTATTTT. This chain links TRBV11-1 with TRBJ2-3, with 7 bases identical to TRBD2. The J segment lost 3 bases and the V segment lost 3 bases, leaving 9 bases of the junction unmatched. The CDR3 loop spans 16 amino acids. Germline V gives CDR1 SGHAT, CDR2 FQDESV (reference sequence).

The CDR3: CASSPIAGGPEEQYF. CDR3 coding DNA: TGTGCCAGCAGCCCTATAGCGGGAGGGCCAGAAGAGCAGTACTTC. V is TRBV6-5 and J is TRBJ2-7, with 11 nucleotides matching TRBD2. V shed 6 bases and J 7 bases; nucleotides not matched to a gene: 11. There are 15 residues in the CDR3. Germline assignment: CDR1 MNHEY and CDR2 SVGAGI.

The V gene is TRBV9, the J gene TRBJ2-2; D is ambiguous. V shed 4 bases and J shed 1 base, with 8 bases lying between them. Germline V gene sequence: CDR1 SGDLS, CDR2 YYNGEE. The CDR3 consists of 14 residues. The CDR3 region is CASSLAGNTGELFF. The CDR3 DNA reads TGTGCCAGCAGCCTCGCCGGGAACACCGGGGAGCTGTTTTTT. The complete variable domain, with remaining parts taken from reference TRBV9 and TRBJ2-2, reads DSGVTQTPKHLITATGQRVTLRCSPRSGDLSVYWYQQSLDQGLQFLIQYYNGEERAKGNILERFSAQQFPDLHSELNLSSLELGDSALYFCASSLAGNTGELFFGEGSRLTVL.

This clone showed up just once. The CDR3 is CASSTRDRAYEQYF. The CDR3 DNA reads as TGTGCCAGCAGCACCCGGGACAGGGCCTACGAGCAGTACTTC. The J gene is TRBJ2-7, the V gene TRBV7-8, with 9 bases aligning to TRBD1. Germline V gives CDR1 SGHVS, CDR2 FQNEAQ. The CDR3 is 14 residues long. V lost 5 bases to trimming and J lost 2 bases; unmatched junction nucleotides: 4.

The chain joins TRBV5-5 to TRBJ2-7; 9 positions agree with TRBD1. CDR1 and CDR2 (germline): SGHKS, YYEKEE (reference sequence). CDR3 length equals 13 residues. With 5 bases clipped from V and 6 bases from J, the junction kept 6 bases outside the gene matches. CDR3 bases: TGTGCCAGCAGTCTCGGACAGGGGACCGAGCAGTACTTC. It yields the protein CASSLGQGTEQYF. Complete variable domain (other parts from reference TRBV5-5 and TRBJ2-7): DAGVTQSPTHLIKTRGQQVTLRCSPISGHKSVSWYQQVLGQGPQFIFQYYEKEERGRGNFPDRFSARQFPNYSSELNVNALLLGDSALYLCASSLGQGTEQYFGPGTRLTVT.

V and J are TRBV7-8 and TRBJ1-2, with 8 bases identical to TRBD1. Germline assignment: CDR1 SGHVS and CDR2 FQNEAQ. The CDR3 totals 15 residues. After removal of 4 bases from V and 1 base from J, the junction contained 5 bases not matched to a gene. As DNA, the CDR3 is TGTGCCAGCAGCTCCAGACAGGGGAGTAACTATGGCTACACCTTC. It specifies CASSSRQGSNYGYTF.

The chain joins TRBV27 to TRBJ1-5; 7 bases match TRBD1. The CDR3 is 13 amino acids. V was pared by 6 bases and J by 4 bases, with 3 bases of the junction left unmatched. Germline values: CDR1 MNHEY, CDR2 SMNVEV (reference sequence). The CDR3 is CASSMDRNQPQHF. The CDR3 DNA is TGTGCCAGCAGCATGGACAGGAATCAGCCCCAGCATTTT.

The J gene is TRBJ2-5, the V gene TRBV15; 11 positions match TRBD2. Per the germline V gene, CDR1 is LNHNV and CDR2 is YYDKDF (reference sequence). Germline trimming cut 3 bases from V and 2 bases from J; bases unmatched to any gene: 8. The CDR3 totals 17 residues. The CDR3 DNA sequence: TGTGCCACCAGCAGTTATCCGGGACTAGCGGAACAAGAGACCCAGTACTTC. This codes for CATSSYPGLAEQETQYF.